This passage covers 21 T cell receptor beta chains from one sample sequenced in a study of T-cell reconstitution after alpha-beta-depleted transplantation in children. TCRbeta library preparation incorporated unique molecular identifiers. TCRdb re-called the PCR reads with MiXCR, one entry per CDR3 protein. In the table there are approximately 97,000 distinct CDR3 sequences, roughly 7.1% of which are singletons. Sample: PBMCs, taken before TCRalphabeta/CD19-depleted stem cell transplant. All receptors derive from a boy between 2 and 10 years old with acute lymphoblastic leukemia, due to receive a stem cell transplant.

The sample holds many counts of this clonotype. The chain recombines TRBV4-3 with TRBJ2-1; D perhaps matches TRBD2 (5 bases). CDR1 and CDR2 from the germline V gene are LGHNA and YSLEER. Between the trimmed V and J ends, which lost 3 bases and 0 bases, there was a span of 12 bases. The CDR3 has 16 amino acids. The chain's CDR3 is CASSQSRGSSYNEQFF. As DNA, the CDR3 is TGCGCCAGCAGCCAGAGTAGAGGGAGCTCCTACAATGAGCAGTTCTTC.

This sequence joins TRBV21-1 and TRBJ1-6; the table's D call of TRBD1 was not tested on the DNA. TRBV21-1 is assigned pseudogene status. This CDR3 comprises 16 residues. CDR3 nucleotide sequence: TGTGCCAGCAGCTTAAGAGGGGTCTCCTATAATTCACCCCTCCACTTT. Its protein is CASSLRGVSYNSPLHF.

The V call is TRBV11-2, the J call TRBJ1-2; no clear D gene. Looked up from germline, CDR1 is SGHAT and CDR2 is FQNNGV. V lost 1 base, J lost 4 bases, and 19 bases lay in between. This CDR3 has 17 residues. The CDR3 spells CASSLGVGSLSGYGYTF. DNA of the CDR3: TGTGCCAGCAGCTTAGGAGTGGGGTCTTTATCCGGCTATGGCTACACCTTC.

This clonotype was counted a few times. The gene calls are TRBV25-1 and TRBJ1-1; D is possibly TRBD1 (5 bases). This CDR3 has 13 amino acids. The germline gives CDR1 MGHDK, CDR2 SYGVNS. Trimming cost V 9 bases and J 4 bases, with 15 bases left between them. CDR3 residues: CASSGGLVTEAFF. The CDR3, as DNA: TGTGCCAGTTCCGGGGGTTTGGTCACTGAAGCTTTCTTT.

This clonotype has ten or more counts. The gene calls are TRBV20-1 and TRBJ2-7; 12 bases match TRBD2. The germline gives CDR1 DFQATT, CDR2 SNEGSKA (reference sequence). This CDR3 has 14 residues. J was trimmed by 4 bases and V by 6 bases; bases with no gene match: 7. The CDR3 region has the DNA TGCAGTGCGAGACTAGCGGGGGTTGAATACGAGCAGTACTTC. It yields the protein CSARLAGVEYEQYF.

This clonotype was counted a few times. The chain uses TRBV7-9 and TRBJ1-2; D gene uncertain. The CDR3 runs to 16 residues. CDR1 and CDR2 from the germline V gene are SEHNR and FQNEAQ (reference sequence). Trimming removed 5 bases from V and 6 bases from J, with 22 bases in between. As DNA, the CDR3 is TGTGCCAGCAGCGTTTCCGGGCTTGGCCCAAAGGATGGCTACACCTTC. Amino acids: CASSVSGLGPKDGYTF.

The chain employs TRBV7-3 and TRBJ1-1; D is perhaps TRBD1 (6 bases). CDR3 size: 18 residues. V lost 3 bases to trimming and J lost 8 bases, with 28 bases between them. The germline V gene encodes CDR1 SGHTA and CDR2 FQGTGA. The CDR3 here is CASSFTRGEGERLGEAFF. The CDR3 nucleotides are TGTGCCAGCAGCTTCACGAGAGGGGAGGGGGAAAGATTGGGAGAAGCTTTCTTT. The full variable domain, completed using reference TRBV7-3 and TRBJ1-1, is GAGVSQTPSNKVTEKGKYVELRCDPISGHTALYWYRQSLGQGPEFLIYFQGTGAADDSGLPNDRFFAVRPEGSVSTLKIQRTERGDSAVYLCASSFTRGEGERLGEAFFGQGTRLTVV.

This clonotype was recorded at least ten times. The DNA of the CDR3 is TGTGCCAGCAGCTCAGGACAGGGGGAAATGGGCAATCAGCCCCAGCATTTT. It encodes CASSSGQGEMGNQPQHF. This chain uses TRBV12-3 or TRBV12-4 with TRBJ1-5, with 10 bases lining up with TRBD1. This CDR3 comprises 17 residues. Trimming cost V 6 bases and J 2 bases; bases outside gene matches: 10.

This chain links TRBV5-1 with TRBJ1-6; D unresolved. The CDR3 runs to 14 residues. Germline-derived CDR1 and CDR2 are SGHRS and YFSETQ. Trimming pared 3 bases from V and 7 bases from J, leaving 11 bases between. The CDR3, as DNA: TGCGCCAGCAGCTCCCGCTCCGGGAATTCACCCCTCCACTTT. Translated, it gives CASSSRSGNSPLHF.

This clonotype was picked up many times. This sequence joins TRBV7-2 and TRBJ2-3, with D possibly being TRBD2 (6 bases). The CDR3 has 15 amino acids. CDR1 is SGHTA, CDR2 FQGNSA, per germline. Between the trimmed V and J ends, which lost 5 bases and 8 bases, there was a span of 20 bases. DNA for the CDR3: TGTGCCAGCAGCCCCCCGGGACTCGGAGGGAGTACGCAGTATTTT. Translating gives CASSPPGLGGSTQYF.

The V call is TRBV20-1, the J call TRBJ1-2, with TRBD1 identical over 7 bases. CDR1 and CDR2 (germline): DFQATT, SNEGSKA (reference sequence). V lost 4 bases and J lost 0; bases outside the gene matches: 2. CDR3 size: 13 residues. Here the CDR3 DNA reads TGCAGTGCTACCGGACAGGCTAACTATGGCTACACCTTC. It yields the protein CSATGQANYGYTF.

This clonotype has only a few counts. The chain uses TRBV2 and TRBJ2-6, with D maybe TRBD1 (6 bases). This CDR3 spans 17 amino acids. V lost 8 bases, J lost 1 base, and 18 bases lay in between. In germline, CDR1 is SNHLY, CDR2 FYNNEI. CDR3 residues: CASGTRYWGSGANVLTF. As DNA, the CDR3 is TGTGCCAGCGGGACACGGTATTGGGGTTCTGGGGCCAACGTCCTGACTTTC.

The sample holds many counts of this clonotype. The rearrangement links TRBV10-3 to TRBJ2-5; tentatively, D is TRBD1 (6 bases). V dropped 4 bases and J dropped 6 bases, with 12 bases sitting between them. There are 13 residues in the CDR3. CDR1 and CDR2 (germline): ENHRY, SYGVKD. Here the CDR3 DNA reads TGTGCCATCAGTGGAGAGGGGGTACAGACCCAGTACTTC. Protein: CAISGEGVQTQYF.

There are many counts of this clonotype. The rearrangement uses TRBV5-1 and TRBJ1-1; D is undetermined. V lost 4 bases and J lost 1, with 14 bases in between. Looked up from germline, CDR1 is SGHRS and CDR2 is YFSETQ. This CDR3 has 15 residues. The chain's CDR3 is CASSHLRNPNTEAFF. CDR3 nucleotide sequence: TGCGCCAGCAGCCATTTACGGAACCCGAACACTGAAGCTTTCTTT.

Many counts were recorded for this clonotype. The rearrangement links TRBV4-1 to TRBJ2-1; TRBD2 matches at 8 bases. Per the germline V gene, CDR1 is MGHRA and CDR2 is YSYEKL. This CDR3 spans 14 amino acids. V was pared by 3 bases and J by 8 bases, with 6 bases of the junction left unmatched. CDR3 loop: CASSQAGGPYEQFF. CDR3 nucleotides: TGCGCCAGCAGCCAGGCGGGGGGACCATATGAGCAGTTCTTC.

This clonotype was recorded many times. The rearrangement links TRBV15 to TRBJ2-4, with 8 bases that match TRBD1. Germline lookup yields CDR1 LNHNV and CDR2 YYDKDF (reference sequence). The CDR3 consists of 16 residues. The ends lost 3 bases at V and 6 bases at J; junction bases unmatched: 10. CDR3: CATSSRLDRDGNIQYF. DNA for the CDR3: TGTGCCACCAGCAGCAGATTGGACAGGGATGGAAACATTCAGTACTTC.

This clonotype was seen a few times. The CDR3 DNA sequence: TGTGCCATCAAACGGGAAGGGGTAAACTATGGCTACACCTTC. It yields the protein CAIKREGVNYGYTF. The chain has TRBV10-3 and TRBJ1-2; maybe TRBD1 (5 bases). The V gene's germline CDR1 is ENHRY and CDR2 SYGVKD. V was pared by 7 bases and J by 2 bases, with 14 bases between. The CDR3 sequence is 14 residues long.

This clonotype was picked up a small number of times. The V gene is TRBV20-1, the J gene TRBJ2-5; weak D call: TRBD1 (6 bases). V lost 2 bases to trimming and J lost 2 bases, with 15 bases between them. CDR3 length equals 15 residues. Germline CDR1 and CDR2: DFQATT and SNEGSKA (reference sequence). The DNA of the CDR3 is TGCAGTGCTAGACCCTCAGGAAGGGGGCAAGAGACCCAGTACTTC. Translation gives CSARPSGRGQETQYF.

This sequence joins TRBV6-5 and TRBJ1-1; tentatively, D is TRBD1 (6 bases). The CDR3 loop spans 13 amino acids. The V gene lost 8 bases and the J gene lost 2 bases, with 12 bases spanning the gap. The germline gives CDR1 MNHEY, CDR2 SVGAGI. CDR3 sequence: CASGGRHNTEAFF. The DNA of the CDR3 is TGTGCCAGCGGGGGCCGTCACAACACTGAAGCTTTCTTT.

This clonotype turned up a few times. The chain employs TRBV6-6 and TRBJ2-3; weak D call: TRBD2 (5 bases). The CDR3 extends over 13 amino acids. CDR1 is MNHNY and CDR2 is SVGAGI in the germline V gene (reference sequence). Trimming removed 6 bases from V and 1 base from J, with 8 bases in between. Here the CDR3 reads CASRDGGTDTQYF. CDR3 DNA sequence: TGTGCCAGCAGGGACGGGGGCACAGATACGCAGTATTTT.

This chain uses TRBV7-3 with TRBJ2-5, with D possibly being TRBD2 (6 bases). CDR3 length: 14 amino acids. CDR1 is SGHTA, CDR2 FQGTGA, per germline. V gave up 2 bases and J gave up 5 bases, with 12 bases separating them. This chain's CDR3 is CASSLGAGRETQYF. DNA of the CDR3: TGTGCCAGCAGCTTAGGTGCAGGGAGGGAGACCCAGTACTTC.